This note documents a single T cell receptor beta chain sequence. At one of its ends the junction is not consistent with the germline gene, which may arise from a read error. This specimen comes from a study of blood T cell repertoires in COVID-19. In the study overall: Specimens from acute and convalescent COVID-19 originated in the United States, Italy and Spain.

Original analysis: From reference gene primer amplification, estimates of nucleated cell counts were derived. The data were produced by immunoSEQ multiplex PCR, yet TCRdb's version contains in-frame clones alone and is incomplete. The V and J calls and clone size were taken over from that table, and D and trimming were inferred from the DNA. The table has about 270,000 clones, around 81% seen once. Sequencing used peripheral blood. This receptor was taken from an older woman with active or convalescent COVID-19.

DNA for the CDR3: TGTGCTAGCAGCTTAACCAGTGCCGAGGGCGGAGATACGCAGTATTTT. Translation: CASSLTSAEGGDTQYF. The chain uses TRBV7-7 and TRBJ2-3; perhaps TRBD2 as D (5 bases). The CDR3 covers 16 residues. The germline gives CDR1 SSHAT, CDR2 FNYEAQ (reference sequence).